These 29 T cell receptor beta chains originate from one sample sequenced in a study of blood T cell repertoires in COVID-19. The protocol was immunoSEQ multiplex PCR, while the TCRdb copy is restricted to in-frame clones and leaves out a portion. The table has roughly 32,000 clones, roughly 85% seen once. Sequencing was done on a sample of peripheral blood. The receptors derive from a woman of 80 years or more with active or convalescent COVID-19.

The rearrangement uses TRBV30 and TRBJ2-5; tentatively, D is TRBD2 (6 bases). The CDR3 sequence is 13 residues long. From germline, CDR1 is GTSNPN and CDR2 SVGIG (reference sequence). V was trimmed by 1 base and J by 2 bases, leaving 8 bases between them. CDR3 region: CAWSDGGQETQYF. CDR3 coding DNA: TGTGCCTGGAGTGACGGGGGTCAAGAGACCCAGTACTTC.

The gene calls are TRBV10-1 and TRBJ2-1; 9 positions match TRBD2. CDR1 and CDR2 from the germline V gene are WNHNN and SYGVQD (reference sequence). After removal of 0 bases from V and 0 bases from J, the junction contained 9 bases not matched to a gene. The CDR3 is 19 residues long. Written as DNA, the CDR3 is TGCGCCAGCAGTGAGTCCCTTTTAGCGGGGGAGAGCTCCTACAATGAGCAGTTCTTC. Residues: CASSESLLAGESSYNEQFF.

This chain connects TRBV3-1 (or the pseudogene TRBV3-2) to TRBJ2-7, with 10 nucleotides matching TRBD2. Germline V gives CDR1 LGHDT, CDR2 YNNKEL (reference sequence). The junction had 10 bases not matched to a gene; V was cut back by 1 base and J by 13 bases. This CDR3 spans 14 amino acids. CDR3 nucleotide sequence: TGTGCCAGCAGCCAAGTAGCAGCGGGAGGGGTCCAATACTTC. This gives the protein CASSQVAAGGVQYF.

The chain employs TRBV7-8 and TRBJ2-1; TRBD2 aligns across 10 bases. Germline assignment: CDR1 SGHVS and CDR2 FQNEAQ. V lost 7 bases and J lost 3; bases outside the gene matches: 9. The CDR3 runs to 16 residues. In nucleotides, the CDR3 is TGTGCCAGCAACTCGCCACTAGCGGGGCACTACAATGAGCAGTTCTTC. Translated: CASNSPLAGHYNEQFF.

This chain's CDR3 is CASSLEGTSYEQYF. The DNA for the CDR3 is TGTGCCAGCAGCTTGGAAGGGACTAGCTACGAGCAGTACTTC. The chain employs TRBV5-4 and TRBJ2-7, with TRBD2 matching over 8 bases. The CDR3 spans 14 residues. J gave up 3 bases and V 0 bases, and 2 bases lay outside the gene matches. The V gene's germline CDR1 is SGHNT and CDR2 YYREEE (reference sequence).

This chain uses TRBV5-4 with TRBJ1-1, with TRBD1 matching over 7 bases. Germline V gene lookup returns CDR1 SGHNT and CDR2 YYREEE (reference sequence). The CDR3 contains 15 residues. Germline trimming cut 4 bases from V and 5 bases from J; bases unmatched to any gene: 11. CDR3 loop: CASSLGTARGTEAFF. CDR3 bases: TGTGCCAGCAGCCTAGGGACAGCCCGGGGGACTGAAGCTTTCTTT.

This chain connects TRBV7-3 to TRBJ2-1, with 8 nucleotides matching TRBD1. V lost 1 base and J lost 7; bases outside the gene matches: 15. CDR1 SGHTA and CDR2 FQGTGA come from the germline V gene. The CDR3 runs 18 residues. CDR3 nucleotide sequence: TGTGCCAGCAGCTTAATCGGGGCCCTAAGACAGGGGAAAAATGAGCAGTTCTTC. It translates to CASSLIGALRQGKNEQFF. The entire variable domain, with the rest obtained from reference TRBV7-3 and TRBJ2-1, is as follows: GAGVSQTPSNKVTEKGKYVELRCDPISGHTALYWYRQSLGQGPEFLIYFQGTGAADDSGLPNDRFFAVRPEGSVSTLKIQRTERGDSAVYLCASSLIGALRQGKNEQFFGPGTRLTVL.

The chain is built from TRBV28 and TRBJ1-5, with 8 nucleotides matching TRBD1. Germline V gene lookup returns CDR1 MDHEN and CDR2 SYDVKM. Trimming removed 6 bases from V and 3 bases from J; junction bases left unmatched: 10. The CDR3 has 16 amino acids. The CDR3 sequence: CASSPGTGTTNQPQHF. The CDR3 bases are TGTGCCAGCAGCCCCGGGACAGGTACCACCAATCAGCCCCAGCATTTT.

This chain links TRBV9 with TRBJ2-3; 7 nucleotides match TRBD1. Germline CDR1 and CDR2: SGDLS and YYNGEE. This CDR3 region has 14 residues. V dropped 4 bases and J dropped 3; count of bases not matched to a gene: 5. CDR3: CASSPRQGTDTQYF. For the CDR3, the DNA is TGTGCCAGCAGCCCCCGACAGGGAACAGATACGCAGTATTTT.

The CDR3 DNA follows: TGTGCCAGCTCACCTGATAGTGATCAGCCCCAGCATTTT. This translates into CASSPDSDQPQHF. The chain joins TRBV18 to TRBJ1-5; D call uncertain. Germline V gene lookup returns CDR1 KGHSH and CDR2 LQKENI. V gave up 3 bases and J gave up 5 bases, with 8 bases separating them. The CDR3 runs 13 residues.

V usage is TRBV5-1 and J usage is TRBJ1-2; the D is unclear. The CDR3 has 13 amino acids. The germline V and J ends were trimmed by 0 bases and 2 bases, with 5 bases remaining between them. The germline CDR1 and CDR2 sequences are SGHRS and YFSETQ. The CDR3 DNA sequence: TGCGCCAGCAGCTTGGAACAGAACTATGGCTACACCTTC. This encodes CASSLEQNYGYTF.

This chain connects TRBV6-6 to TRBJ1-5; 10 bases line up with TRBD1. With V trimmed by 7 bases and J by 7 bases, 10 bases remained unmatched. The CDR3 covers 15 residues. Germline CDR1 and CDR2: MNHNY and SVGAGI (reference sequence). The CDR3 DNA follows: TGTGCCAGCACTCCGGGACAGGGGACAGGGCAGCCCCAGCATTTT. This sequence encodes CASTPGQGTGQPQHF.

This chain links TRBV5-1 with TRBJ1-3; D unresolved. The CDR3 has 15 amino acids. Germline lookup yields CDR1 SGHRS and CDR2 YFSETQ. The V end lost 3 bases, the J end lost 0 bases, and 10 bases lay between the germline ends. The DNA for the CDR3 is TGCGCCAGCAGCTCGTCGGCGGACTCTGGAAACACCATATATTTT. Translation gives CASSSSADSGNTIYF.

The chain uses TRBV6-5 and TRBJ1-5; possible D gene TRBD1, 6 bases. This CDR3 spans 15 amino acids. Germline assignment: CDR1 MNHEY and CDR2 SVGAGI. The V and J ends lost 5 bases and 5 bases respectively, with 16 bases between them. DNA for the CDR3: TGTGCCAGCAGTCCATCGACAGGCGTACATCAGCCCCAGCATTTT. Its translation is CASSPSTGVHQPQHF.

This rearrangement joins TRBV6-2 or TRBV6-3 to TRBJ2-1; TRBD1 matches at 10 bases. Losses at the gene ends were 6 bases for V and 6 bases for J; bases not matched to a gene: 5. CDR1 is MNHEY and CDR2 is SVGEGT in the germline V gene. The CDR3 sequence is 14 residues long. The DNA of the CDR3 is TGTGCCAGCAGCCGGACAGGGGGGATCAATGAGCAGTTCTTC. This gives the protein CASSRTGGINEQFF.

The V gene is TRBV5-1, the J gene TRBJ2-1; 11 bases align to TRBD2. The V gene end was trimmed by 4 bases and the J gene end by 0 bases; junction bases not matched to a gene: 0. Per the germline V gene, CDR1 is SGHRS and CDR2 is YFSETQ. This CDR3 is built from 15 residues. The CDR3, as DNA: TGCGCCAGCAGCGGACTAGCGGGCTCCTACAATGAGCAGTTCTTC. Protein sequence: CASSGLAGSYNEQFF.

J is TRBJ2-1 and V is TRBV27; TRBD2 might be the D (7 bases). CDR3 length: 16 amino acids. Germline CDR1 MNHEY, CDR2 SMNVEV (reference sequence). V gave up 1 base and J gave up 9 bases, with 19 bases separating them. The CDR3 protein is CASSLYRPGGHGEQFF. The CDR3 coding sequence is TGTGCCAGCAGTTTATACCGACCCGGGGGGCATGGTGAGCAGTTCTTC.

This clone has only a few counts. The chain carries TRBV4-1 and TRBJ1-2; TRBD1 aligns across 7 bases. Looked up from germline, CDR1 is MGHRA and CDR2 is YSYEKL. The trim removed 0 bases at V and 2 bases at J, leaving 3 bases unmatched. This CDR3 contains 15 residues. In DNA, the CDR3 is TGCGCCAGCAGCCAAGAGGACAGGAAAAACTATGGCTACACCTTC. Translated: CASSQEDRKNYGYTF.

The chain couples TRBV11-2 to TRBJ2-2, with D possibly TRBD1 on 5 matching bases. This CDR3 is 16 amino acids long. V was shortened by 1 base and J by 3 bases, with 12 bases between the two germline ends. CDR1 and CDR2 (germline): SGHAT, FQNNGV. The chain's CDR3 is CASSLGSRADTGELFF. Written as DNA, the CDR3 is TGTGCCAGCAGCTTAGGCTCCAGGGCCGACACCGGGGAGCTGTTTTTT. The full variable domain, in which reference TRBV11-2 and TRBJ2-2 provide the parts outside the CDR3, is EAGVAQSPRYKIIEKRQSVAFWCNPISGHATLYWYQQILGQGPKLLIQFQNNGVVDDSQLPKDRFSAERLKGVDSTLKIQPAKLEDSAVYLCASSLGSRADTGELFFGEGSRLTVL.

This chain links TRBV7-6 with TRBJ2-3, with 11 bases identical to TRBD2. J lost 5 bases, V lost 2 bases, and 6 bases had no gene match. CDR1 is SGHVS and CDR2 is FNYEAQ in the germline V gene. The CDR3 runs 16 residues. The DNA for the CDR3 is TGTGCCAGCAGCTTAATTAGCGGGGGGGCCTTAGATACGCAGTATTTT. Translated, it gives CASSLISGGALDTQYF.

The genes are TRBV7-3 and TRBJ2-5, with D unresolved. Germline V gene data show CDR1 as SGHTA and CDR2 as FQGTGA. CDR3 size: 13 residues. V lost 2 bases and J lost 7, with 11 bases in between. The CDR3 DNA is TGTGCCAGCAGCTTAGATACGTTCGGGACCCAGTACTTC. It specifies CASSLDTFGTQYF.

CDR3 residues: CASSYPSLLYEQYF. The CDR3 nucleotides read TGTGCCAGCAGTTATCCCTCCTTACTCTACGAGCAGTACTTC. The rearrangement joins TRBV6-2 or TRBV6-3 to TRBJ2-7; D gene uncertain. CDR1 is MNHEY and CDR2 is SVGEGT in the germline V gene. Trimming took off 3 bases at V and 3 bases at J, with 12 bases between the two ends. CDR3 size: 14 residues.

This rearrangement joins TRBV5-1 to TRBJ1-1; perhaps TRBD1 as D (5 bases). CDR3 length: 13 amino acids. CDR1 SGHRS and CDR2 YFSETQ come from the germline V gene. V was cut by 7 bases and J by 1 base, with 11 bases left in between. Here the CDR3 DNA reads TGCGCCAGCGGGGCACAAGAGAACACTGAAGCTTTCTTT. It yields the protein CASGAQENTEAFF.

V and J are TRBV15 and TRBJ2-5; 7 bases are shared with TRBD2. CDR1 is LNHNV, CDR2 YYDKDF, per germline (reference sequence). There are 14 residues in the CDR3. Trimming at V came to 0 bases and at J to 4 bases, leaving 2 bases not matched to a gene. Here the CDR3 DNA reads TGTGCCACCAGCAGAGATCGCGGGGGAGAGACCCAGTACTTC. Amino acid sequence: CATSRDRGGETQYF.

V usage is TRBV12-3 or TRBV12-4 and J usage is TRBJ1-3, with D tentatively TRBD1 (5 bases). This CDR3 has 12 residues. The V gene lost 7 bases and the J gene lost 6 bases, with 10 bases spanning the gap. The CDR3 coding sequence is TGTGCCAGCACGCAGGGACTAAACACCATATATTTT. This encodes CASTQGLNTIYF.

The chain couples TRBV5-1 to TRBJ1-4, with 7 nucleotides matching TRBD1. The germline CDR1 and CDR2 sequences are SGHRS and YFSETQ. V lost 0 bases to trimming and J lost 10 bases; unmatched junction nucleotides: 3. The CDR3 is made up of 13 amino acids. The CDR3 loop reads CASSLDRGGKLFF. In DNA, the CDR3 is TGCGCCAGCAGCTTGGACAGGGGAGGAAAACTGTTTTTT.

The rearrangement uses TRBV2 and TRBJ1-5; 7 bases map to TRBD1. Germline V lookup: CDR1 SNHLY, CDR2 FYNNEI. Trimming cost V 6 bases and J 4 bases; bases outside gene matches: 9. The CDR3 contains 15 residues. The CDR3 spells CASRPRDSPNQPQHF. The CDR3 DNA reads as TGTGCCAGCAGACCCAGGGACAGCCCGAATCAGCCCCAGCATTTT.

The V gene is TRBV19, the J gene TRBJ1-1; 8 nucleotides match TRBD1. CDR1 is LNHDA and CDR2 is SQIVND in the germline V gene (reference sequence). This CDR3 is built from 16 residues. The J segment lost 1 base and the V segment lost 7 bases, leaving 11 bases of the junction unmatched. DNA for the CDR3: TGTGCCAGTACGGACAGGGTGGGAAAAACGAACACTGAAGCTTTCTTT. It is translated as CASTDRVGKTNTEAFF.

The CDR3 DNA follows: TGTGCCAGCAGCCATGAGGGCGGGGAGCTGTTTTTT. It codes for CASSHEGGELFF. The V and J genes are TRBV3-1 (or the pseudogene TRBV3-2) and TRBJ2-2; D possibly corresponds to TRBD2 (5 bases). V was cut by 3 bases and J by 7 bases, with 6 bases left in between. Germline V lookup: CDR1 LGHDT, CDR2 YNNKEL (reference sequence). This CDR3 contains 12 residues.